The T cell receptor beta chain described here comes from a study of T cell repertoires in cytomegalovirus infection. The overall study: Public TCR beta signatures provided an indication of both CMV infection and a matching HLA type.

This CDR3 is built from 14 residues. The germline V gene encodes CDR1 SGHTA and CDR2 FQGNSA. V was pared by 1 base and J by 8 bases, with 14 bases between. This clonotype was seen only a few times. TCRdb analysed the reads with MiXCR anew, one entry per CDR3 protein. In the table there are about 300,000 distinct CDR3 sequences, roughly 24% of which are singletons. The V gene is TRBV7-2, the J gene TRBJ1-1; no clear D. Sequenced input: PBMCs. This receptor was identified in a human donor in good health (CMV status not recorded). Some clones in this sample may be carry-over from other donors' samples. The CDR3 sequence: CASSLGAGSQEAFF. DNA of the CDR3: TGTGCCAGCAGCTTAGGGGCAGGCTCTCAGGAAGCTTTCTTT.